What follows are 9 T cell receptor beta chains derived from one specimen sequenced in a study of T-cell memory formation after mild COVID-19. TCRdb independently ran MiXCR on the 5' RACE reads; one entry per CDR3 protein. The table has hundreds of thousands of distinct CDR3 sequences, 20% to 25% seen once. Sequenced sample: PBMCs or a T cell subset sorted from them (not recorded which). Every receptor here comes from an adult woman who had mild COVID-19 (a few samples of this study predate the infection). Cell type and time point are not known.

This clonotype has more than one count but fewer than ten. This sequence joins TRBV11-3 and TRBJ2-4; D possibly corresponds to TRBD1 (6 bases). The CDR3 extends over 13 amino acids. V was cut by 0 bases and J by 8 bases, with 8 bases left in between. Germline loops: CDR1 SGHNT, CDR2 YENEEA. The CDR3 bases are TGTGCCAGCAGCTTAGATGGGACACACATTCAGTACTTC. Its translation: CASSLDGTHIQYF.

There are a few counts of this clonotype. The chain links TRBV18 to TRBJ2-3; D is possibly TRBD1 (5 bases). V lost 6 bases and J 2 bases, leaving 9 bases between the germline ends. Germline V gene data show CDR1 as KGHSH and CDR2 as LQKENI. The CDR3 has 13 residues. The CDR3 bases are TGTGCCAGCTCGAAGACAGTCACAGATACGCAGTATTTT. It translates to CASSKTVTDTQYF.

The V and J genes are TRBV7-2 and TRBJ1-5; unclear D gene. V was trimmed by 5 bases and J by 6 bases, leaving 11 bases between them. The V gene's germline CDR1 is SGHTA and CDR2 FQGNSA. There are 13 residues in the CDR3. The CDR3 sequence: CASSPWRSQPQHF. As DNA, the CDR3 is TGTGCCAGCAGCCCCTGGCGGAGTCAGCCCCAGCATTTT.

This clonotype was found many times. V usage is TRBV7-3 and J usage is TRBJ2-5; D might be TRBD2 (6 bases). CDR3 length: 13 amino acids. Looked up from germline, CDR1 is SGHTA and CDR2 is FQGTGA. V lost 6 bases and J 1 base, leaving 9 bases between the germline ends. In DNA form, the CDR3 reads TGTGCCAGCAGTCAGGGAGGCCAAGAGACCCAGTACTTC. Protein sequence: CASSQGGQETQYF.

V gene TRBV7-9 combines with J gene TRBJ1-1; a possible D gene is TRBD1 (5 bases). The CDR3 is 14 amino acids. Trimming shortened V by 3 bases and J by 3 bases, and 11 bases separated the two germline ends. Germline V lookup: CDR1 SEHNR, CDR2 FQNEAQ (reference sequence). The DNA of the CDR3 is TGTGCCAGCAGCTTGCCAGGGTTAGACACTGAAGCTTTCTTT. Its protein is CASSLPGLDTEAFF.

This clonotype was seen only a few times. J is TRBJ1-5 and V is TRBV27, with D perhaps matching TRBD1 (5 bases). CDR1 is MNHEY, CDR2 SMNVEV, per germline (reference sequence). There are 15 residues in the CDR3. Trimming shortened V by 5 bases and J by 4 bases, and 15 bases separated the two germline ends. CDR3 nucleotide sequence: TGTGCCAGCAGTCGTAAGGGGCTTCCTAATCAGCCCCAGCATTTT. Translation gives CASSRKGLPNQPQHF.

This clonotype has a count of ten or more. CDR3 in DNA: TGTGCCAGCAGCCTGGGAGACGAGCAGTACTTC. This translates into CASSLGDEQYF. The chain combines TRBV5-6 with TRBJ2-7; tentatively, D is TRBD2 (5 bases). Germline V gene sequence: CDR1 SGHDT, CDR2 YYEEEE. The CDR3 runs 11 residues. V lost 4 bases and J lost 5, with 7 bases in between. The full variable domain, in which reference TRBV5-6 and TRBJ2-7 provide the parts outside the CDR3, is DAGVTQSPTHLIKTRGQQVTLRCSPKSGHDTVSWYQQALGQGPQFIFQYYEEEERQRGNFPDRFSGHQFPNYSSELNVNALLLGDSALYLCASSLGDEQYFGPGTRLTVT.

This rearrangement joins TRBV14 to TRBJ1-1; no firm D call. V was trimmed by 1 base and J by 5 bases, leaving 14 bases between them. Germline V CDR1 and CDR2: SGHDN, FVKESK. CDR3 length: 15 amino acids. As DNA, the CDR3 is TGTGCCAGCAGCCAAGTTGTACCCCGGAGGACTGAAGCTTTCTTT. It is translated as CASSQVVPRRTEAFF.

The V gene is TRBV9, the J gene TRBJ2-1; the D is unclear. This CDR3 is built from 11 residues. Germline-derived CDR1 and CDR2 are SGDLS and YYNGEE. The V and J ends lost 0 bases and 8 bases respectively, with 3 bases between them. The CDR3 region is CASSVAHEQFF. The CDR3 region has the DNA TGTGCCAGCAGCGTAGCTCATGAGCAGTTCTTC.